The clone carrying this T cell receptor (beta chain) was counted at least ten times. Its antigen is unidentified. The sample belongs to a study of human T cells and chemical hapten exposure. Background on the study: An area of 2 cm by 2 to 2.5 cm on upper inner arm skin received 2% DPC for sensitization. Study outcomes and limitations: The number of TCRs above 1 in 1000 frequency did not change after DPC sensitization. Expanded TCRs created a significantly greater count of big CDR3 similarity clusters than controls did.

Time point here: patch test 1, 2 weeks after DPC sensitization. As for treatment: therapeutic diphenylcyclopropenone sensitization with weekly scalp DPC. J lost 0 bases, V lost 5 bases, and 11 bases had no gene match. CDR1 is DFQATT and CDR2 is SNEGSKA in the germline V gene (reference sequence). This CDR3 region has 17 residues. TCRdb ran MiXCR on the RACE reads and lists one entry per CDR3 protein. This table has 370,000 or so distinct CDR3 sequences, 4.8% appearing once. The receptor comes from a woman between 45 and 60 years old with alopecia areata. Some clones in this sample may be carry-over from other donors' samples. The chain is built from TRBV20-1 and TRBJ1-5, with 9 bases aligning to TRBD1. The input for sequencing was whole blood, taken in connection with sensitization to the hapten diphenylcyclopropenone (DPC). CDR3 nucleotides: TGCAGTGCTCACAAAGTAACAGGGGGCCTTAGCAATCAGCCCCAGCATTTT. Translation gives CSAHKVTGGLSNQPQHF.